These 27 T cell receptor beta chains share one sample of origin, sequenced in a study of OX40 agonist ivuxolimab in advanced cancers. Using immunoSEQ multiplex PCR, the repertoire was profiled, and TCRdb retains in-frame clones only, with some absent. The sample includes some 50,000 clones, about 80% of them seen just once. The material was CD4+ or CD8+ T cells sorted from blood, obtained in a trial of the OX40 agonist ivuxolimab. These receptor sequences come from an adult with an advanced solid tumor such as melanoma, head and neck, liver or kidney cancer.

This clone was counted a few times. The V and J genes are TRBV7-2 and TRBJ2-3; 7 bases are shared with TRBD2. Trimming at V came to 5 bases and at J to 2 bases, leaving 7 bases not matched to a gene. The CDR3 is 15 amino acids. Germline V gene sequence: CDR1 SGHTA, CDR2 FQGNSA. CDR3 amino acids: CASSPGLSYTDTQYF. The CDR3 region has the DNA TGTGCCAGCAGCCCGGGACTATCCTACACAGATACGCAGTATTTT.

The chain couples TRBV7-2 to TRBJ2-5, with a tentative D call TRBD1 (5 bases). CDR3 length equals 13 residues. Germline values: CDR1 SGHTA, CDR2 FQGNSA. V gave up 1 base and J gave up 5 bases, with 8 bases separating them. The CDR3 DNA reads TGTGCCAGCAGCTTAGAGGGGCGGGAGACCCAGTACTTC. Translation gives CASSLEGRETQYF. Drawing the rest from reference TRBV7-2 and TRBJ2-5, the complete variable domain is GAGVSQSPSNKVTEKGKDVELRCDPISGHTALYWYRQSLGQGLEFLIYFQGNSAPDKSGLPSDRFSAERTGGSVSTLTIQRTQQEDSAVYLCASSLEGRETQYFGPGTRLLVL.

The chain carries TRBV18 and TRBJ1-3; D not resolved. This CDR3 region has 13 residues. CDR1 KGHSH and CDR2 LQKENI come from the germline V gene. The V end was cut by 3 bases, the J end by 0 bases, with 3 bases between. This chain's CDR3 is CASSPSSGNTIYF. The CDR3 bases are TGTGCCAGCTCACCTAGCTCTGGAAACACCATATATTTT.

This clone appeared a single time. This chain uses TRBV11-2 with TRBJ2-7; D possibly corresponds to TRBD2 (5 bases). V was shortened by 1 base and J by 0 bases, with 16 bases between the two germline ends. CDR3 length: 17 amino acids. Germline V gene lookup returns CDR1 SGHAT and CDR2 FQNNGV. The CDR3 nucleotides are TGTGCCAGCAGCTTAGGCGGACTGGCAACAATCTCCTACGAGCAGTACTTC. It codes for CASSLGGLATISYEQYF.

The V gene is TRBV27, the J gene TRBJ2-3, with 8 bases fitting TRBD2. Per the germline V gene, CDR1 is MNHEY and CDR2 is SMNVEV (reference sequence). J was trimmed by 3 bases and V by 8 bases; bases with no gene match: 7. There are 14 residues in the CDR3. DNA of the CDR3: TGTGCCAGCCGGCTAGCGGGCGGGACAGATACGCAGTATTTT. Translated, it gives CASRLAGGTDTQYF.

This clone was detected a few times. The chain joins TRBV7-9 to TRBJ1-1, with TRBD1 as a possible D gene (6 bases). The V end was cut by 0 bases, the J end by 3 bases, with 11 bases between. The CDR3 has 15 residues. Germline CDR1 reads SEHNR; CDR2 reads FQNEAQ (reference sequence). The CDR3 loop reads CASSLAGGRDTEAFF. Written as DNA, the CDR3 is TGTGCCAGCAGCTTAGCAGGGGGGAGGGACACTGAAGCTTTCTTT.

The chain links TRBV5-4 to TRBJ2-3; D may match TRBD1 or TRBD2 (5 bases each). CDR1 SGHNT and CDR2 YYREEE come from the germline V gene (reference sequence). The V gene lost 4 bases and the J gene lost 0 bases, with 18 bases spanning the gap. The CDR3 loop spans 17 amino acids. CDR3 loop: CASSPDPGRISTDTQYF. DNA for the CDR3: TGTGCCAGCAGCCCCGACCCGGGACGGATCAGCACAGATACGCAGTATTTT.

This chain uses TRBV10-3 with TRBJ2-5, with 7 bases fitting TRBD2. TRBJ2-7 matches the DNA end more closely, so the J call is doubtful. CDR3 length: 13 amino acids. Germline CDR1 is ENHRY and CDR2 is SYGVKD. The CDR3 DNA is TGTGCCATCAGACCCGGGACTACCTACGAGCAGTACTTC. Amino acids: CAIRPGTTYEQYF.

The chain links TRBV12-2 to TRBJ2-7; TRBD2, the D gene given by the table, was not confirmed from the DNA. TRBV12-2 is classified as a pseudogene. CDR3 length: 14 amino acids. In DNA form, the CDR3 reads TGTGCAAGTCGCCCCTGTGGTCGGGGGTGGGAGCAGTACTTC. Residues: CASRPCGRGWEQYF.

The chain joins TRBV7-9 to TRBJ2-7; D is uncertain. The CDR3 consists of 13 residues. In germline, CDR1 is SEHNR, CDR2 FQNEAQ (reference sequence). V gave up 0 bases and J gave up 2 bases, with 5 bases separating them. CDR3 protein: CASSLAGTYEQYF. DNA for the CDR3: TGTGCCAGCAGCTTAGCGGGAACCTACGAGCAGTACTTC.

V gene TRBV10-2 combines with J gene TRBJ2-7; no clear D gene. Between the trimmed V and J ends, which lost 5 bases and 2 bases, there was a span of 10 bases. The CDR3 is made up of 13 amino acids. The germline gives CDR1 WSHSY, CDR2 SAAADI. Here the CDR3 reads CASSLQRPYEQYF. The CDR3 DNA follows: TGCGCCAGCAGTCTCCAGAGACCCTACGAGCAGTACTTC.

The genes are TRBV5-6 and TRBJ1-4, with D possibly TRBD1 on 6 matching bases. The germline gives CDR1 SGHDT, CDR2 YYEEEE. V lost 5 bases and J 0 bases, leaving 11 bases between the germline ends. The CDR3 spans 15 residues. CDR3 DNA: TGTGCCAGCAGTCCACAGGGAGCAACTAATGAAAAACTGTTTTTT. Its translation is CASSPQGATNEKLFF.

This chain links TRBV2 with TRBJ2-2; 13 nucleotides align to TRBD2. Germline V gene lookup returns CDR1 SNHLY and CDR2 FYNNEI. Losses at the gene ends were 5 bases for V and 7 bases for J; bases not matched to a gene: 13. The CDR3 consists of 18 residues. Here the CDR3 reads CASSPTGTSGINNGELFF. The CDR3 nucleotides are TGTGCCAGCAGTCCTACCGGGACTAGCGGGATAAATAACGGGGAGCTGTTTTTT.

The gene calls are TRBV5-6 and TRBJ2-7, with no clear D. Germline-derived CDR1 and CDR2 are SGHDT and YYEEEE. The CDR3 sequence is 12 residues long. Trimming removed 0 bases from V and 2 bases from J, with 3 bases in between. CDR3 in amino acids: CASSLVTYEQYF. The DNA of the CDR3 is TGTGCCAGCAGCTTGGTGACCTACGAGCAGTACTTC.

The rearrangement links TRBV10-3 to TRBJ1-2; the D is unclear. Trimming took off 0 bases at V and 9 bases at J, with 11 bases between the two ends. The CDR3 is made up of 13 amino acids. Germline V lookup: CDR1 ENHRY, CDR2 SYGVKD. For the CDR3, the DNA is TGTGCCATCAGTGAGTCGACGAGGCCCCGCTACACCTTC. Encoded protein: CAISESTRPRYTF.

This chain uses TRBV6-1 with TRBJ2-1; TRBD2 matches at 8 bases. The CDR3 sequence is 14 residues long. V was clipped by 3 bases and J by 6 bases; unmatched bases: 4. Germline CDR1 reads MNHNS; CDR2 reads SASEGT. For the CDR3, the DNA is TGTGCCAGCAGTGACCTAGCGGGTCTCAATGAGCAGTTCTTC. Translating it yields CASSDLAGLNEQFF.

This sequence joins TRBV5-1 and TRBJ2-7; TRBD2 matches at 7 bases. Germline CDR1 is SGHRS and CDR2 is YFSETQ. CDR3 length equals 15 residues. V gave up 1 base and J gave up 9 bases; unmatched junction bases: 13. CDR3 coding DNA: TGCGCCAGCAGCTTGAGGGACTTACGCGGGGGACGGCAGTACTTC. Translated: CASSLRDLRGGRQYF.

This clone appeared a few times. The junction departs from the called germline gene at one end, perhaps through a read error. The chain combines TRBV6-1 with TRBJ1-6; TRBD1 agrees at 9 bases. Germline V CDR1 and CDR2: MNHNS, SASEGT. The CDR3 is made up of 12 amino acids. The CDR3 spells CASSEGPGQGFF. DNA of the CDR3: TGTGCCAGCAGTGAAGGACCGGGACAGGGTTTTTTT.

This clone is judged medium-sized. This rearrangement joins TRBV6-4 to TRBJ2-1; tentatively, D is TRBD2 (7 bases). V gave up 5 bases and J gave up 8 bases, with 13 bases separating them. Germline V gene data show CDR1 as MRHNA and CDR2 as SNTAGT. The CDR3 covers 13 residues. This CDR3 reads CASSLLGGDEQFF. For the CDR3, the DNA is TGTGCCAGCAGTTTACTAGGGGGGGATGAGCAGTTCTTC.

The genes are TRBV13 and TRBJ2-3; D might be TRBD1 (6 bases). Looked up from germline, CDR1 is PRHDT and CDR2 is FYEKMQ (reference sequence). V lost 5 bases and J lost 8, with 8 bases in between. The CDR3 has 11 residues. In DNA, the CDR3 is TGTGCCAGCAGCCGCAGGGGTACGCAGTATTTT. It encodes CASSRRGTQYF.

This clone has just a few counts. Other DNA sequences in this sample translate to the same CDR3. The gene calls are TRBV7-9 and TRBJ1-1; 11 bases are a match to TRBD1. Germline CDR1 and CDR2: SEHNR and FQNEAQ (reference sequence). Trimming removed 5 bases from V and 0 bases from J; junction bases left unmatched: 8. The CDR3 runs to 17 residues. The CDR3 here is CASSQWTGGRMNTEAFF. The CDR3 DNA reads as TGTGCCAGCAGCCAGTGGACAGGGGGCAGGATGAACACTGAAGCTTTCTTT.

The CDR3 DNA is TGCAGCGTTGCAACCCGACCCGGCGTGGAGCAGTACTTC. It encodes CSVATRPGVEQYF. V gene TRBV29-1 combines with J gene TRBJ2-7; unclear D gene. The CDR3 length is 13 residues. V dropped 4 bases and J dropped 7 bases, with 17 bases sitting between them. Germline lookup yields CDR1 SQVTM and CDR2 ANQGSEA.

The chain couples TRBV11-2 to TRBJ2-1; D is uncertain. Per germline, CDR1 SGHAT and CDR2 FQNNGV. The CDR3 has 12 residues. V was shortened by 5 bases and J by 4 bases, with 6 bases between the two germline ends. Here the CDR3 DNA reads TGTGCCAGCAGCATCCCGTACAATGAGCAGTTCTTC. Translation: CASSIPYNEQFF.

The chain recombines TRBV6-6 with TRBJ2-1; D is unclear. V was cut by 2 bases and J by 3 bases, with 8 bases left in between. The CDR3 runs to 14 residues. CDR1 and CDR2 (germline): MNHNY, SVGAGI (reference sequence). This CDR3 is CASSYPDGYNEQFF. Written as DNA, the CDR3 is TGTGCCAGCAGTTACCCCGACGGCTACAATGAGCAGTTCTTC.

The gene calls are TRBV20-1 and TRBJ2-5; no clear D gene. The CDR3 consists of 11 residues. Germline V CDR1 and CDR2: DFQATT, SNEGSKA (reference sequence). The V and J ends lost 2 bases and 5 bases respectively, with 6 bases between them. The CDR3 loop reads CSARSGETQYF. CDR3 DNA sequence: TGCAGTGCTAGAAGTGGGGAGACCCAGTACTTC.

The chain recombines TRBV28 with TRBJ2-7; D is uncertain. CDR3 length: 11 residues. Germline assignment: CDR1 MDHEN and CDR2 SYDVKM. V lost 5 bases and J lost 4, with 6 bases in between. CDR3 loop: CASSGRYEQYF. The CDR3 DNA follows: TGTGCCAGCAGTGGTAGGTACGAGCAGTACTTC.

The V call is TRBV7-2, the J call TRBJ1-5; 11 nucleotides line up with TRBD1. In germline, CDR1 is SGHTA, CDR2 FQGNSA. V lost 2 bases to trimming and J lost 2 bases; unmatched junction nucleotides: 2. The CDR3 has 16 amino acids. The DNA of the CDR3 is TGTGCCAGCAGCTTACGGACAGGGGGCCGCAATCAGCCCCAGCATTTT. Its translation is CASSLRTGGRNQPQHF. The complete variable domain, with remaining parts taken from reference TRBV7-2 and TRBJ1-5, reads GAGVSQSPSNKVTEKGKDVELRCDPISGHTALYWYRQSLGQGLEFLIYFQGNSAPDKSGLPSDRFSAERTGGSVSTLTIQRTQQEDSAVYLCASSLRTGGRNQPQHFGDGTRLSIL.